Listed below are T cell receptor beta chains from one sample, sequenced in a study of T cell responses to AZD1222 COVID-19 vaccine. Repertoires were generated with immunoSEQ multiplex PCR, while TCRdb's copy carries only in-frame clones and drops some. The sample lists approximately 120,000 clones; about 89% were seen once. The sequenced sample was peripheral blood, obtained on day 0 of AZD1222 vaccination. The source of these receptors is an adult in good health. Both conserved end residues are part of each CDR3. The order of the fields is D gene, J gene, V gene, clone size, CDR3 protein, CDR3 DNA. The D gene is left open where the match is weak. For some rows the clone size is stated as once, few or many, or as a class when expanded; others skip it.

D: -; J: TRBJ2-5; V: TRBV10-3; size: -; CDR3: CAISEIGGGETQYF; DNA: TGTGCCATCAGTGAGATAGGAGGGGGAGAGACCCAGTACTTC
D: -; J: TRBJ1-2; V: TRBV28; size: -; CDR3: CASSWGAFAAYGYTF; DNA: TGTGCCAGCAGTTGGGGGGCGTTCGCCGCCTATGGCTACACCTTC
D: -; J: TRBJ2-5; V: TRBV5-6; size: -; CDR3: CASSVRTAYQETQYF; DNA: TGTGCCAGCAGCGTTCGCACAGCGTACCAAGAGACCCAGTACTTC
D: TRBD1; J: TRBJ1-2; V: TRBV18; size: -; CDR3: CASSPAGGASNGYTF; DNA: TGTGCCAGCTCACCCGCAGGGGGCGCATCGAACGGCTACACCTTC
D: -; J: TRBJ1-1; V: TRBV3-1/TRBV3-2; size: few; CDR3: CASSQVGGMNTEAFF; DNA: TGTGCCAGCAGCCAAGTTGGGGGTATGAACACTGAAGCTTTCTTT
D: -; J: TRBJ1-1; V: TRBV28; size: few; CDR3: CASRGGRGTEAFF; DNA: TGTGCCAGCCGAGGGGGGCGAGGGACTGAAGCTTTCTTT
D: TRBD1; J: TRBJ1-2; V: TRBV4-3; size: once; CDR3: CASSQSRWDSYGYTF; DNA: TGCGCCAGCAGCCAATCCCGCTGGGACAGTTATGGCTACACCTTC
D: TRBD1; J: TRBJ1-2; V: TRBV20-1; size: -; CDR3: CSASRQGASGYTF; DNA: TGCAGTGCTAGTCGGCAGGGGGCGAGTGGCTACACCTTC
D: -; J: TRBJ2-1; V: TRBV27; size: -; CDR3: CASSPTASTAKFF; DNA: TGTGCCAGCAGTCCGACAGCTTCCACCGCGAAGTTCTTC
D: -; J: TRBJ2-2; V: TRBV7-2; size: -; CDR3: CASSFRGSPNTGELFF; DNA: TGTGCCAGCAGCTTCCGGGGGAGCCCGAACACCGGGGAGCTGTTTTTT
D: TRBD1; J: TRBJ1-5; V: TRBV5-1; size: -; CDR3: CASSFTGTAGNQPQHF; DNA: TGCGCCAGCAGCTTCACCGGGACAGCAGGCAATCAGCCCCAGCATTTT
D: -; J: TRBJ2-1; V: TRBV11-2; size: few; CDR3: CASSSRDFNEQFF; DNA: TGTGCCAGCAGCTCCAGGGATTTCAATGAGCAGTTCTTC
D: TRBD2; J: TRBJ2-1; V: TRBV7-2; size: -; CDR3: CASSLGPSGSLNEQFF; DNA: TGTGCCAGCAGCTTAGGCCCTAGCGGGAGTCTCAATGAGCAGTTCTTC
D: -; J: TRBJ1-1; V: TRBV18; size: -; CDR3: CASARDGWQRPNTEAFF; DNA: TGTGCCAGCGCACGCGATGGGTGGCAGCGCCCTAACACTGAAGCTTTCTTT
D: -; J: TRBJ2-7; V: TRBV11-3; size: -; CDR3: CASSPFRRDTYEQYF; DNA: TGTGCCAGCAGCCCCTTCCGGAGGGACACCTACGAGCAGTACTTC
D: -; J: TRBJ2-7; V: TRBV25-1; size: -; CDR3: CASSEGSYEQYF; DNA: TGTGCCAGCAGTGAAGGATCCTACGAGCAGTACTTC
D: -; J: TRBJ1-1; V: TRBV19; size: -; CDR3: CASSPQTGTEAFF; DNA: TGTGCCAGTAGTCCACAGACGGGGACTGAAGCTTTCTTT
D: -; J: TRBJ2-7; V: TRBV7-9; size: -; CDR3: CASSLGPPSPYEQYF; DNA: TGTGCCAGCAGCTTAGGCCCGCCGAGCCCCTACGAGCAGTACTTC
D: TRBD1; J: TRBJ1-5; V: TRBV19; size: -; CDR3: CASAGTGANQPQHF; DNA: TGTGCCAGTGCGGGGACAGGGGCAAATCAGCCCCAGCATTTT
D: TRBD2; J: TRBJ2-2; V: TRBV7-9; size: -; CDR3: CASSPKGREGLFTGELFF; DNA: TGTGCCAGCAGCCCCAAGGGCCGGGAGGGCCTTTTCACCGGGGAGCTGTTTTTT
D: TRBD1; J: TRBJ1-5; V: TRBV5-4; size: -; CDR3: CASSAGQGEGQPQHF; DNA: TGTGCCAGCAGCGCGGGACAGGGAGAAGGACAGCCCCAGCATTTT
D: TRBD1; J: TRBJ2-7; V: TRBV4-2; size: -; CDR3: CASSPRDRSAYEQYF; DNA: TGTGCCAGCAGCCCCCGGGACAGGTCCGCCTACGAGCAGTACTTC
D: -; J: TRBJ2-4; V: TRBV12-3/TRBV12-4; size: -; CDR3: CASSTPGLNIQYF; DNA: TGTGCCAGCAGTACGCCAGGACTAAACATTCAGTACTTC
D: TRBD1; J: TRBJ2-3; V: TRBV7-9; size: once; CDR3: CASSLAWNMDRSTDTQYF; DNA: TGTGCCAGCAGCTTAGCGTGGAATATGGACAGGAGCACAGATACGCAGTATTTT
D: -; J: TRBJ2-7; V: TRBV19; size: -; CDR3: CASRPSTGPSYEQYF; DNA: TGTGCCAGTCGACCTTCTACAGGGCCCTCCTACGAGCAGTACTTC
D: TRBD1; J: TRBJ2-7; V: TRBV5-5; size: -; CDR3: CASSSGTGYYEQYF; DNA: TGTGCCAGCAGCTCCGGGACAGGTTACTACGAGCAGTACTTC
D: -; J: TRBJ2-5; V: TRBV4-3; size: -; CDR3: CASSQGRRGWETQYF; DNA: TGCGCCAGCAGCCAAGGTCGCAGGGGTTGGGAGACCCAGTACTTC
D: -; J: TRBJ1-5; V: TRBV2; size: few; CDR3: CASSNSGGDQPQHF; DNA: TGTGCCAGCAGTAACTCTGGGGGGGATCAGCCCCAGCATTTT
D: TRBD2; J: TRBJ2-5; V: TRBV2; size: -; CDR3: CASRQQSGRAYQTQYF; DNA: TGTGCCAGCAGACAACAAAGCGGGAGGGCCTACCAGACCCAGTACTTC
D: TRBD1; J: TRBJ2-7; V: TRBV15; size: -; CDR3: CATSITGTGLYEQYF; DNA: TGTGCCACCAGCATTACCGGGACAGGGCTCTACGAGCAGTACTTC
D: TRBD1; J: TRBJ2-5; V: TRBV28; size: -; CDR3: CASSLWTGGLQETQYF; DNA: TGTGCCAGCAGTTTGTGGACAGGGGGGCTACAAGAGACCCAGTACTTC
D: TRBD1; J: TRBJ1-6; V: TRBV5-1; size: once; CDR3: CASSPEGQAYNSPLHF; DNA: TGCGCCAGCAGCCCAGAGGGACAGGCCTATAATTCACCCCTCCACTTT
D: -; J: TRBJ1-1; V: TRBV27; size: -; CDR3: CASSFTGLWGTTEAFF; DNA: TGTGCCAGCAGTTTCACAGGGCTCTGGGGTACTACTGAAGCTTTCTTT
D: -; J: TRBJ1-1; V: TRBV29-1; size: -; CDR3: CSVEVQANTEAFF; DNA: TGCAGCGTTGAGGTACAGGCGAACACTGAAGCTTTCTTT
D: -; J: TRBJ1-1; V: TRBV4-1; size: once; CDR3: CASSLLQGTLDTEAFF; DNA: TGCGCCAGCAGCCTCCTTCAGGGGACATTGGACACTGAAGCTTTCTTT
D: -; J: TRBJ2-6; V: TRBV27; size: -; CDR3: CASSGTGANVLTF; DNA: TGTGCCAGCAGTGGGACTGGGGCCAACGTCCTGACTTTC
D: -; J: TRBJ1-2; V: TRBV30; size: -; CDR3: CAWRGRTNSNPMGNYGYTF; DNA: TGTGCCTGGCGGGGCAGGACTAACTCGAATCCAATGGGCAACTATGGCTACACCTTC
D: -; J: TRBJ1-3; V: TRBV27; size: -; CDR3: CASRSTGGNTIYF; DNA: TGTGCCAGCAGATCGACTGGTGGAAACACCATATATTTT
D: -; J: TRBJ1-4; V: TRBV27; size: -; CDR3: CASSFQGTGEKLFF; DNA: TGTGCCAGCAGTTTTCAAGGGACGGGAGAAAAACTGTTTTTT
D: TRBD2; J: TRBJ2-7; V: TRBV9; size: -; CDR3: CASSQLAGSYEQYF; DNA: TGTGCCAGCAGCCAGCTAGCGGGATCCTACGAGCAGTACTTC
D: -; J: TRBJ1-4; V: TRBV6-1; size: -; CDR3: CASSEAGATDEKLFF; DNA: TGTGCCAGCAGTGAAGCTGGGGCTACAGATGAAAAACTGTTTTTT
D: TRBD2; J: TRBJ2-3; V: TRBV25-1; size: -; CDR3: CASSEFRTSGRGADTQYF; DNA: TGTGCCAGCAGTGAATTCAGGACTAGCGGAAGAGGGGCAGATACGCAGTATTTT